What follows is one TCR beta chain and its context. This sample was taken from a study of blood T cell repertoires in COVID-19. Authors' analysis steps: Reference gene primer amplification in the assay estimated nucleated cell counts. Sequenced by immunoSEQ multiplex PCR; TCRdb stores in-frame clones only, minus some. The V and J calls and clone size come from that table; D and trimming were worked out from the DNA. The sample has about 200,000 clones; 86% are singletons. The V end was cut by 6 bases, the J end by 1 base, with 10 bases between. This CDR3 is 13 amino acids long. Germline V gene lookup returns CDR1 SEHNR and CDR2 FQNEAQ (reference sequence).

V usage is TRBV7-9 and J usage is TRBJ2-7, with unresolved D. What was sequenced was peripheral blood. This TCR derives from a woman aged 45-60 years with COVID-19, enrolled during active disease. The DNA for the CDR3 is TGTGCCAGCAGAACCGCAGCGTCCTACGAGCAGTACTTC. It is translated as CASRTAASYEQYF.